A selection of T cell receptor beta chains follows, all from one sample in a study of T cell changes during pregnancy in multiple sclerosis. This table comes from immunoSEQ multiplex PCR, and its TCRdb copy is limited to in-frame clones, with some not included. The table has 8,500 to 13,000 clones, roughly 91% seen once. This material consisted of CD8+ T cells from peripheral blood mononuclear cells, taken in the first trimester of pregnancy. Receptors were obtained from a female donor in good health, enrolled as a control in a pregnancy study. Each CDR3 is given with its conserved first and last residue. A D gene is named only where the DNA matches it firmly. Only some rows state a clone size, as once, few, many or a class for expanded clones.

j_call	v_call	clone_size	d_call	cdr3_aa	cdr3_nt
TRBJ2-3	TRBV13	-	-	CASSRVGEVLTDTQYF	TGTGCCAGCAGTAGAGTGGGGGAGGTACTCACAGATACGCAGTATTTT
TRBJ1-6	TRBV9	-	-	CASSVLGQNNSPLHF	TGTGCCAGCAGCGTTCTAGGACAGAATAATTCACCCCTCCACTTT
TRBJ2-1	TRBV4-2	-	TRBD2	CASSQDPLAGGIHEQFF	TGTGCCAGCAGCCAAGATCCCTTAGCGGGGGGGATCCATGAGCAGTTCTTC
TRBJ2-1	TRBV7-6	-	TRBD2	CASSLASGGEAYNEQFF	TGTGCCAGCAGCTTAGCAAGCGGGGGGGAGGCCTACAATGAGCAGTTCTTC
TRBJ2-7	TRBV7-9	-	-	CASSDVEEISYEQYF	TGTGCCAGCAGCGACGTTGAGGAGATCTCCTACGAGCAGTACTTC
TRBJ2-7	TRBV7-9	-	TRBD1	CASSQLRDSGYEQYF	TGTGCCAGCAGCCAACTCCGGGACAGCGGCTACGAGCAGTACTTC
TRBJ1-2	TRBV21-1	-	-	CASSKGQGYGYTF	TGTGCCAGCAGCAAAGGACAGGGCTATGGCTACACCTTC
TRBJ1-5	TRBV6-4	-	TRBD1	CASRVQGVNQPQHF	TGTGCCAGCAGGGTTCAGGGGGTCAATCAGCCCCAGCATTTT
TRBJ2-1	TRBV6-4	few	TRBD2	CASSESSGGNEQFF	TGTGCCAGCAGTGAATCTAGCGGGGGCAATGAGCAGTTCTTC
TRBJ1-4	TRBV19	once	-	CASIYHGGEWVATNEKLFF	TGTGCCAGTATTTACCATGGGGGGGAATGGGTCGCAACTAATGAAAAACTGTTTTTT
TRBJ1-1	TRBV5-6	-	-	CSCSLGTEAFF	TGTTCTTGCTCCCTAGGCACTGAAGCTTTCTTT
TRBJ2-3	TRBV6-1	once	-	CAISEWSLQAGWDTQYF	TGTGCCATCAGTGAATGGTCGCTACAGGCTGGGTGGGATACGCAGTATTTT
TRBJ2-7	TRBV10-2	-	TRBD2	CASSESSGSSYEQYF	TGCGCCAGCAGTGAGTCCAGCGGGAGCTCCTACGAGCAGTACTTC
TRBJ1-2	TRBV20-1	once	TRBD1	CSAQGDGYTF	TGCAGTGCGCAGGGGGATGGCTACACCTTC
TRBJ2-3	TRBV15	-	TRBD2	CATSRDSGGADTQYF	TGTGCCACCAGCAGAGATAGCGGGGGGGCAGATACGCAGTATTTT
TRBJ2-5	TRBV5-1	-	TRBD2	CASSPETSGGQETQYF	TGCGCCAGCAGCCCGGAGACTAGCGGGGGACAAGAGACCCAGTACTTC
TRBJ2-3	TRBV6-1	-	TRBD2	CASSVGSGGSDTQYF	TGTGCCAGCAGTGTGGGTAGCGGGGGCTCAGATACGCAGTATTTT
TRBJ1-2	TRBV10-3	-	TRBD1	CAISESTQGATFYGYTF	TGTGCCATCAGTGAGTCGACCCAGGGGGCTACTTTCTATGGCTACACCTTC
TRBJ1-2	TRBV4-3	-	-	CASSREPLDYGYTF	TGCGCCAGCAGCCGCGAGCCTCTCGACTATGGCTACACCTTC
TRBJ1-2	TRBV25-1	-	-	CASSGGSGQSGGYTF	TGTGCCAGCAGTGGGGGTAGTGGACAGTCGGGAGGCTACACCTTC
TRBJ2-7	TRBV9	-	TRBD2	CASSSTSGYEQYF	TGTGCCAGCAGCTCTACTAGCGGGTACGAGCAGTACTTC
TRBJ1-2	TRBV4-2	-	TRBD1	CASSQDLGQGAGDGYTF	TGTGCCAGCAGCCAAGATCTCGGACAGGGGGCTGGTGATGGCTACACCTTC
TRBJ2-5	TRBV5-4	few	TRBD1	CASSLKSTGGRETQYF	TGTGCCAGCAGCTTGAAATCGACAGGGGGCAGGGAGACCCAGTACTTC
TRBJ2-7	TRBV19	-	-	CASSVRDSTYEQYF	TGTGCCAGTAGTGTGCGGGACAGCACCTACGAGCAGTACTTC
TRBJ2-3	TRBV6-4	few	TRBD2	CASSELAGPDTQYF	TGTGCCAGCAGTGAACTAGCGGGTCCAGATACGCAGTATTTT
TRBJ1-1	TRBV6-5	once	TRBD1	CASSYTTGLTEAFF	TGTGCCAGCAGTTACACGACAGGGTTGACTGAAGCTTTCTTT
TRBJ1-5	TRBV14	-	-	CASSQRGSNQPQHF	TGTGCCAGCAGCCAACGGGGGAGCAATCAGCCCCAGCATTTT
TRBJ2-1	TRBV4-2	-	-	CASSQDAGSYNEQFF	TGTGCCAGCAGCCAAGATGCGGGCTCCTACAATGAGCAGTTCTTC
TRBJ1-3	TRBV5-1	once	TRBD1	CASSLGDRETSGNTIYF	TGCGCCAGCAGCTTGGGGGACAGGGAAACATCTGGAAACACCATATATTTT
TRBJ1-1	TRBV4-2	-	-	CASSSGRNTEAFF	TGTGCCAGCAGCTCGGGGAGGAACACTGAAGCTTTCTTT
TRBJ1-4	TRBV25-1	once	-	CASSELGGAGKKLFF	TGTGCCAGCAGTGAACTTGGGGGGGCAGGCAAAAAACTGTTTTTT
TRBJ2-2	TRBV2	-	-	CASSQGTDTGELFF	TGTGCCAGCAGTCAGGGTACGGACACCGGGGAGCTGTTTTTT
TRBJ2-3	TRBV29-1	-	-	CSVEVSRSRENTQYF	TGCAGCGTTGAGGTCAGCCGAAGCCGGGAAAATACGCAGTATTTT
TRBJ1-5	TRBV25-1	-	-	CASSEWGFNQPQHF	TGTGCCAGCAGTGAATGGGGCTTCAATCAGCCCCAGCATTTT
TRBJ1-3	TRBV13	-	-	CASSLGRTLSGNTIYF	TGTGCCAGCAGCTTAGGCCGGACTCTATCTGGAAACACCATATATTTT
TRBJ2-4	TRBV4-3	-	-	CASSQDAGEKNIQYF	TGCGCCAGCAGCCAAGATGCAGGGGAGAAAAACATTCAGTACTTC
TRBJ2-7	TRBV5-4	once	TRBD2	CASSRRGGITYEQYF	TGTGCCAGCAGCCGTCGCGGGGGGATAACCTACGAGCAGTACTTC
TRBJ1-4	TRBV21-1	-	-	CASSNAAWEKLFF	TGTGCCAGCAGCAACGCGGCATGGGAAAAACTGTTTTTT
TRBJ2-7	TRBV2	-	-	CASSDRLTSYEQYF	TGTGCCAGCAGTGACAGGCTTACCTCCTACGAGCAGTACTTC
TRBJ2-7	TRBV7-2	once	-	CASSLGVGAYEQYF	TGTGCCAGCAGCTTAGGGGTAGGAGCCTACGAGCAGTACTTC
TRBJ2-3	TRBV9	-	-	CASSVQPAGALGDTQYF	TGTGCCAGCAGCGTACAACCGGCGGGGGCATTAGGGGATACGCAGTATTTT
TRBJ2-1	TRBV7-9	-	TRBD2	CASSHRGGLGNEQFF	TGTGCCAGCAGCCATCGGGGGGGCCTCGGGAATGAGCAGTTCTTC
TRBJ2-2	TRBV9	-	-	CASSAPRTGGDTGELFF	TGTGCCAGCAGCGCCCCCCGCACAGGGGGGGACACCGGGGAGCTGTTTTTT
TRBJ2-1	TRBV11-3	-	-	CASSLNHGTEVNEQFF	TGTGCCAGCAGCTTAAATCACGGCACCGAGGTTAATGAGCAGTTCTTC
TRBJ2-7	TRBV5-1	-	-	CASSLAPSEQYF	TGCGCCAGCAGCTTGGCCCCGTCCGAGCAGTACTTC
TRBJ2-1	TRBV10-3	-	-	CAISENIGSGAFNEQFF	TGTGCCATCAGTGAAAATATCGGGAGTGGGGCCTTCAATGAGCAGTTCTTC
TRBJ1-3	TRBV19	-	-	CASSIDPTDGNTIYF	TGTGCCAGTAGTATAGATCCCACAGATGGAAACACCATATATTTT
TRBJ1-6	TRBV6-6	large	-	CATSRGEGAPLHF	TGTGCCACCTCAAGGGGCGAGGGGGCACCCCTCCACTTT
TRBJ1-2	TRBV5-6	-	-	CASRLNLLGGNYGYTF	TGTGCCAGCAGACTCAACCTCCTCGGGGGGAACTATGGCTACACCTTC
TRBJ1-1	TRBV4-2	-	-	CASSQDPGRSTEAFF	TGTGCCAGCAGCCAAGACCCAGGGAGGAGTACTGAAGCTTTCTTT
TRBJ1-3	TRBV7-9	-	-	CASGLQGSGNTIYF	TGTGCCAGCGGTTTACAGGGCTCTGGAAACACCATATATTTT
TRBJ1-5	TRBV6-7	-	-	CGIPGVRGQPQHF	TGTGGGATCCCAGGGGTTCGGGGTCAGCCCCAGCATTTT
TRBJ2-7	TRBV27	-	-	CASSLSAVGEQYF	TGTGCCAGCAGTTTATCGGCGGTAGGCGAGCAGTACTTC
TRBJ2-2	TRBV7-3	-	-	CASSPQGAGELFF	TGTGCCAGCAGCCCCCAGGGTGCCGGGGAGCTGTTTTTT
TRBJ2-7	TRBV5-1	-	-	CASSLRGSPYEQYF	TGCGCCAGCAGCTTAAGGGGGAGCCCCTACGAGCAGTACTTC
TRBJ2-2	TRBV4-3	-	TRBD1	CASSQPLGQGPSTGELFF	TGCGCCAGCAGCCAACCCCTGGGACAGGGCCCTAGCACCGGGGAGCTGTTTTTT
TRBJ2-7	TRBV27	-	TRBD1	CASSGQGENLLPYEQYF	TGTGCCAGCAGTGGACAGGGAGAAAACCTTTTGCCCTACGAGCAGTACTTC
TRBJ2-7	TRBV10-1	-	TRBD2	CASWELLAGQPYEQYF	TGCGCCAGCTGGGAGCTCCTAGCGGGGCAACCCTACGAGCAGTACTTC
TRBJ1-2	TRBV9	-	-	CASLSGSYGYTF	TGTGCCAGCCTTTCGGGGTCCTATGGCTACACCTTC
TRBJ2-5	TRBV18	-	TRBD2	CASSPPGIAGPQETQYF	TGTGCCAGCTCACCACCGGGAATAGCGGGGCCACAAGAGACCCAGTACTTC